The present T cell receptor beta chain was sequenced within a study of T cells in Graves' hyperthyroidism and ophthalmopathy. This clonotype was detected many times. Its antigen remains unidentified. Amplified TCR beta CDR3 regions derived from RNA transcripts. HTBI primers were used for first-round RT-PCR of the TCR CDR3. TCRdb called the multiplex PCR reads again in MiXCR, with one record for every CDR3 protein. The data contain 200,000 to 250,000 distinct CDR3 sequences, roughly 15% of them singletons. Germline lookup yields CDR1 MGHDK and CDR2 SYGVNS. Deletions cut 8 bases from V and 0 bases from J, with 20 bases between. CDR3 length: 18 residues. The study excluded patients with uncontrolled infection, other autoimmune disease, pregnancy or lactation. Overall study results and limits: In the analysis, a 13 V-J model separated ophthalmopathy from stable hyperthyroidism.

The specimen was blood. The clonotype originates from a woman under 30 with Graves' ophthalmopathy. V gene TRBV25-1 combines with J gene TRBJ2-6, with a tentative D call TRBD2 (7 bases). CDR3 sequence (DNA): TGTGCCAGCGGAGCGGGGACACTCGATCACTCTGGGGCCAACGTCCTGACTTTC. Its protein product is CASGAGTLDHSGANVLTF.